The text below deals with one TCR beta chain. Its antigen is not identified. The same CDR3 arises from other DNA sequences in this sample as well. This record comes from a study of Tregs in tolerant kidney transplant recipients. Thawed PBMCs were FACS-sorted into unstimulated CD4+CD25+CD127- regulatory T cells, CD4+CD25- non-regulatory cells, CD4 and CD8 cells. The CDR3 totals 12 residues. Germline V CDR1 and CDR2: SEHNR, FQNEAQ (reference sequence). The V and J ends lost 5 bases and 6 bases, in that order; junction bases with no gene match: 3. Study observations and caveats: Expanding Tregs on activated donor B cells appeared to best identify donor-specific TCRbeta clones. Validation in larger populations is needed because few patients were studied. Biological reproducibility was not directly addressed in this study.

Repertoires were generated with immunoSEQ multiplex PCR, while TCRdb's copy carries only in-frame clones and drops some. Of hundreds of thousands of clones listed, more than 65% are singletons. The TCR sequence derives from a human donor in good health. The sequenced sample was CD4+ T cells from blood. This sequence joins TRBV7-9 and TRBJ2-7, with 8 bases fitting TRBD2. CDR3 region: CASSQAGVEQYF. CDR3 nucleotide sequence: TGTGCCAGCAGCCAAGCGGGAGTCGAGCAGTACTTC.